Shown below are 25 T cell receptor beta chains from a single sample sequenced in a study of blood T cell repertoires in COVID-19. The protocol was immunoSEQ multiplex PCR, while the TCRdb copy is restricted to in-frame clones and leaves out a portion. The repertoire holds about 200,000 clones, about 83% seen once, with 5.6% in the top ten. Material: PBMCs or T cells enriched from blood (not recorded which). All receptors derive from a man aged 35 to 55 with acute COVID-19.

J is TRBJ2-1 and V is TRBV27; a possible D gene is TRBD2 (6 bases). CDR3 length: 16 residues. Germline lookup yields CDR1 MNHEY and CDR2 SMNVEV (reference sequence). Trimming stripped 1 base from V and 5 bases from J, with 15 bases between. CDR3 sequence (DNA): TGTGCCAGCAGTTTATTCGGGGAGGCTGGGCACAATGAGCAGTTCTTC. Its translation: CASSLFGEAGHNEQFF.

This chain connects TRBV7-6 to TRBJ2-3; D not certain. Germline V lookup: CDR1 SGHVS, CDR2 FNYEAQ. V shed 0 bases and J shed 2 bases, with 3 bases lying between them. The CDR3 length is 13 residues. Here the CDR3 DNA reads TGTGCCAGCAGCTTAGCCATCACAGATACGCAGTATTTT. Amino acid sequence: CASSLAITDTQYF. Looking up the rest from reference TRBV7-6 and TRBJ2-3 gives the full variable domain: GAGVSQSPRYKVTKRGQDVALRCDPISGHVSLYWYRQALGQGPEFLTYFNYEAQQDKSGLPNDRFSAERPEGSISTLTIQRTEQRDSAMYRCASSLAITDTQYFGPGTRLTVL.

V gene TRBV7-9 combines with J gene TRBJ1-1, with D uncertain. This CDR3 comprises 14 residues. CDR1 and CDR2 from the germline V gene are SEHNR and FQNEAQ (reference sequence). The V end lost 5 bases, the J end lost 9 bases, and 19 bases lay between the germline ends. CDR3 in amino acids: CASSLGHIGEKAFF. CDR3 nucleotides: TGTGCCAGCAGCCTAGGCCATATTGGGGAGAAAGCTTTCTTT.

This clone was seen only a few times. The J gene is TRBJ2-7, the V gene TRBV28; D is perhaps TRBD2 (5 bases). In germline, CDR1 is MDHEN, CDR2 SYDVKM. Trimming left V 1 base short and J 3 bases short, with 19 bases between. This CDR3 is 17 amino acids long. CDR3 loop: CASSLSGSHHRVYEQYF. In nucleotides, the CDR3 is TGTGCCAGCAGTTTATCGGGGTCCCATCATAGGGTCTACGAGCAGTACTTC.

This clone was detected a few times. The CDR3 bases are TGTGCCAGCAGTGAATACAAGGACAGGACTCCCCCGGCGGGTGGCTACACCTTC. Protein sequence: CASSEYKDRTPPAGGYTF. The J gene is TRBJ1-2, the V gene TRBV6-1, with 7 bases lining up with TRBD1. The germline V gene has CDR1 MNHNS and CDR2 SASEGT. The V and J ends lost 2 bases and 7 bases, in that order; junction bases with no gene match: 19. The CDR3 extends over 18 amino acids.

The chain couples TRBV5-4 to TRBJ2-7; TRBD1 matches 9 bases. Trimming took 4 bases from V and 5 from J; bases not matched to a gene: 7. Germline V gene data show CDR1 as SGHNT and CDR2 as YYREEE (reference sequence). The CDR3 contains 14 residues. The DNA for the CDR3 is TGTGCCAGCAGCAGCCGGGACAGGGAACACGAGCAGTACTTC. Encoded protein: CASSSRDREHEQYF.

Written as DNA, the CDR3 is TGTGCCAGCAGTAGTCATCAATGGAGGGGGCGCGGGGAGCTGTTTTTT. This encodes CASSSHQWRGRGELFF. The J gene is TRBJ2-2, the V gene TRBV28, with a weak D call TRBD1 (7 bases). Trimming shortened V by 5 bases and J by 7 bases, and 20 bases separated the two germline ends. CDR1 and CDR2 from the germline V gene are MDHEN and SYDVKM. This CDR3 has 16 amino acids. The variable domain in full, completed from reference TRBV28 and TRBJ2-2, reads DVKVTQSSRYLVKRTGEKVFLECVQDMDHENMFWYRQDPGLGLRLIYFSYDVKMKEKGDIPEGYSVSREKKERFSLILESASTNQTSMYLCASSSHQWRGRGELFFGEGSRLTVL.

The V call is TRBV19, the J call TRBJ2-1; TRBD1 matches 8 bases. Germline V gene lookup returns CDR1 LNHDA and CDR2 SQIVND (reference sequence). The junction had 7 bases not matched to a gene; V was cut back by 7 bases and J by 2 bases. This CDR3 comprises 15 residues. The DNA for the CDR3 is TGTGCCAGTATAGGGTTGGGACAGGCCTACAATGAGCAGTTCTTC. Its translation is CASIGLGQAYNEQFF. Supplemented by reference TRBV19 and TRBJ2-1, the full variable domain reads DGGITQSPKYLFRKEGQNVTLSCEQNLNHDAMYWYRQDPGQGLRLIYYSQIVNDFQKGDIAEGYSVSREKKESFPLTVTSAQKNPTAFYLCASIGLGQAYNEQFFGPGTRLTVL.

The chain employs TRBV9 and TRBJ1-1; TRBD1 might be the D (5 bases). V lost 4 bases to trimming and J lost 7 bases, with 11 bases between them. The CDR3 contains 12 residues. The germline V gene has CDR1 SGDLS and CDR2 YYNGEE. CDR3 amino acids: CASSNRRDEAFF. CDR3 DNA sequence: TGTGCCAGCAGCAACAGGAGGGATGAAGCTTTCTTT.

The J gene is TRBJ1-1, the V gene TRBV7-9; 7 positions agree with TRBD1. CDR3 length: 19 amino acids. J lost 2 bases, V lost 8 bases, and 23 bases had no gene match. Germline V CDR1 and CDR2: SEHNR, FQNEAQ (reference sequence). The CDR3 sequence is CASPPNAPSDRQGNTEAFF. The CDR3 nucleotides read TGTGCCAGCCCTCCCAATGCCCCCTCGGATAGACAGGGCAACACTGAAGCTTTCTTT.

The V and J genes are TRBV6-5 and TRBJ1-1, with D perhaps TRBD1 (6 bases). The V gene lost 8 bases and the J gene lost 7 bases, with 14 bases spanning the gap. The CDR3 totals 12 residues. The germline V gene has CDR1 MNHEY and CDR2 SVGAGI. The CDR3 sequence is CASPNSDSEAFF. The CDR3 bases are TGTGCCAGCCCTAACTCGGACAGTGAAGCTTTCTTT.

The V and J genes are TRBV7-2 and TRBJ2-7; 11 bases match TRBD2. V was clipped by 5 bases and J by 2 bases; unmatched bases: 5. In germline, CDR1 is SGHTA, CDR2 FQGNSA. The CDR3 sequence is 15 residues long. The CDR3 DNA follows: TGTGCCAGCAGCCAGGGACTAGCGGTTACCTACGAGCAGTACTTC. It yields the protein CASSQGLAVTYEQYF.

V gene TRBV2 combines with J gene TRBJ2-7; D is possibly TRBD1 (5 bases). V gave up 8 bases and J gave up 5 bases, with 13 bases separating them. Germline values: CDR1 SNHLY, CDR2 FYNNEI. The CDR3 totals 12 residues. The CDR3 DNA reads as TGTGCCAGCCAGACAGTGTCCAACGAGCAGTACTTC. Its translation: CASQTVSNEQYF. The full variable domain, with the rest looked up from reference TRBV2 and TRBJ2-7, is EPEVTQTPSHQVTQMGQEVILRCVPISNHLYFYWYRQILGQKVEFLVSFYNNEISEKSEIFDDQFSVERPDGSNFTLKIRSTKLEDSAMYFCASQTVSNEQYFGPGTRLTVT.

The chain recombines TRBV9 with TRBJ2-1, with 9 bases lining up with TRBD2. Germline CDR1 and CDR2: SGDLS and YYNGEE. The CDR3 consists of 15 residues. V dropped 0 bases and J dropped 7; count of bases not matched to a gene: 5. This CDR3 is CASSVGAGGENEQFF. In nucleotides, the CDR3 is TGTGCCAGCAGCGTAGGGGCGGGAGGGGAAAATGAGCAGTTCTTC.

This clone was seen just once. The J gene is TRBJ2-1, the V gene TRBV27; 10 positions match TRBD2. After removal of 3 bases from V and 8 bases from J, the junction contained 7 bases not matched to a gene. Per germline, CDR1 MNHEY and CDR2 SMNVEV (reference sequence). This CDR3 is built from 15 residues. In nucleotides, the CDR3 is TGTGCCAGCAGTTTTAGCGGGAGGTCCTCCGATGAGCAGTTCTTC. Residues: CASSFSGRSSDEQFF.

V gene TRBV28 combines with J gene TRBJ2-1, with D possibly TRBD2 on 5 matching bases. V was shortened by 2 bases and J by 9 bases, with 11 bases between the two germline ends. Germline CDR1 MDHEN, CDR2 SYDVKM. This CDR3 comprises 13 residues. This CDR3 is CASSLETGTEQFF. In DNA form, the CDR3 reads TGTGCCAGCAGTTTAGAAACGGGAACTGAGCAGTTCTTC.

The chain employs TRBV7-9 and TRBJ1-2; D unresolved. Trimming took off 4 bases at V and 8 bases at J, with 17 bases between the two ends. This CDR3 region has 14 residues. In germline, CDR1 is SEHNR, CDR2 FQNEAQ (reference sequence). The CDR3 reads CASSSNIREGGYTF. Here the CDR3 DNA reads TGTGCCAGCAGCTCCAATATCCGTGAGGGCGGCTACACCTTC.

This clone appeared a single time. This sequence joins TRBV7-2 and TRBJ2-5; weak D call: TRBD2 (5 bases). Germline V gene data show CDR1 as SGHTA and CDR2 as FQGNSA. CDR3 length: 15 residues. Trimming left V 1 base short and J 2 bases short, with 11 bases between. In nucleotides, the CDR3 is TGTGCCAGCAGCTTAGGAGCCCGCGGGCAAGAGACCCAGTACTTC. Amino acid sequence: CASSLGARGQETQYF.

The J gene is TRBJ1-1, the V gene TRBV15; D is possibly TRBD1 (6 bases). The V gene lost 3 bases and the J gene lost 3 bases, with 11 bases spanning the gap. Per the germline V gene, CDR1 is LNHNV and CDR2 is YYDKDF (reference sequence). The CDR3 runs to 14 residues. CDR3 DNA sequence: TGTGCCACCAGCAGGGGGAGACAGGACACTGAAGCTTTCTTT. Protein sequence: CATSRGRQDTEAFF.

The rearrangement joins TRBV5-1 to TRBJ2-5; the D is unclear. Germline V gene sequence: CDR1 SGHRS, CDR2 YFSETQ. The V gene lost 5 bases and the J gene lost 4 bases, with 9 bases spanning the gap. The CDR3 runs 12 residues. The CDR3 reads CASRPSGETQYF. The CDR3, as DNA: TGCGCCAGCAGACCTTCGGGAGAGACCCAGTACTTC.

As DNA, the CDR3 is TGTGCCACACATCCGAGGGTGAACACTGAAGCTTTCTTT. Residues: CATHPRVNTEAFF. This rearrangement joins TRBV2 to TRBJ1-1; D not certain. The germline V and J ends were trimmed by 10 bases and 0 bases, with 12 bases remaining between them. The V gene's germline CDR1 is SNHLY and CDR2 FYNNEI. This CDR3 region has 13 residues.

The chain carries TRBV3-1 (or the pseudogene TRBV3-2) and TRBJ1-1, with 7 bases identical to TRBD1. This CDR3 region has 11 residues. Germline V gene sequence: CDR1 LGHDT, CDR2 YNNKEL (reference sequence). The trim removed 3 bases at V and 10 bases at J, leaving 2 bases unmatched. In DNA form, the CDR3 reads TGTGCCAGCAGCCATTCAGGGGGAGCTTTCTTT. As protein: CASSHSGGAFF.

The chain uses TRBV10-1 and TRBJ1-1; 9 bases match TRBD1. Trimming removed 7 bases from V and 9 bases from J; junction bases left unmatched: 12. CDR3 size: 14 residues. Germline assignment: CDR1 WNHNN and CDR2 SYGVQD (reference sequence). This CDR3 reads CASMPVTGGSKAFF. For the CDR3, the DNA is TGCGCCAGCATGCCCGTAACAGGGGGCTCAAAAGCTTTCTTT.

This chain connects TRBV6-5 to TRBJ1-5; the D is unclear. The CDR3 has 15 amino acids. The germline CDR1 and CDR2 sequences are MNHEY and SVGAGI. The germline V and J ends were trimmed by 6 bases and 9 bases, with 21 bases remaining between them. The CDR3: CASSSKTDWLGPQHF. For the CDR3, the DNA is TGTGCCAGCAGCAGCAAGACGGACTGGCTAGGGCCCCAGCATTTT.

The chain combines TRBV4-3 with TRBJ2-3, with TRBD2 as a possible D gene (6 bases). The CDR3 sequence is 18 residues long. Germline V gives CDR1 LGHNA, CDR2 YSLEER. V was trimmed by 1 base and J by 0 bases, leaving 17 bases between them. The CDR3 reads CASSQVGSGGASTDTQYF. CDR3 coding DNA: TGCGCCAGCAGCCAAGTGGGATCCGGCGGGGCTAGCACAGATACGCAGTATTTT.